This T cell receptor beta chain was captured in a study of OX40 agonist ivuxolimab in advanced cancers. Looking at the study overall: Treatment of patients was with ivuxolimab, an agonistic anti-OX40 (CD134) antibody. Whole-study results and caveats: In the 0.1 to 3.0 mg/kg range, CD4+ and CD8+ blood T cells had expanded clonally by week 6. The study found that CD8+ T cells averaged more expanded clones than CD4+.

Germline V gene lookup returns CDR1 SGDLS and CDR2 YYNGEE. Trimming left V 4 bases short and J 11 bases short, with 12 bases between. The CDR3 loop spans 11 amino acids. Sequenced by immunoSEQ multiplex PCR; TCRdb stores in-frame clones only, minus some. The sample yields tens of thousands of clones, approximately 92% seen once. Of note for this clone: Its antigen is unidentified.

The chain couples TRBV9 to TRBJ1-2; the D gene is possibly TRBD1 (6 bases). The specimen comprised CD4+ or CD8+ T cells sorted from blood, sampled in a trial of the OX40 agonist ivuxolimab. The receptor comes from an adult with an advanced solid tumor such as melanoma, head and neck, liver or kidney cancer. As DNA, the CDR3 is TGTGCCAGCAGCCCACAGGGAACATACACCTTC. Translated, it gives CASSPQGTYTF. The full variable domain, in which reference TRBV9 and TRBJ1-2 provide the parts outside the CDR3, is DSGVTQTPKHLITATGQRVTLRCSPRSGDLSVYWYQQSLDQGLQFLIQYYNGEERAKGNILERFSAQQFPDLHSELNLSSLELGDSALYFCASSPQGTYTFGSGTRLTVV.